Listed below are T cell receptor beta chains from one sample, sequenced in a study of T cell changes during pregnancy in multiple sclerosis. Using immunoSEQ multiplex PCR, the repertoire was profiled, and TCRdb retains in-frame clones only, with some absent. The sample holds tens of thousands of clones, 88% seen once. The sequences come from peripheral blood, collected in the first trimester of pregnancy. The origin of the receptors is a female donor with multiple sclerosis, enrolled in a pregnancy study. The CDR3 runs from the conserved cysteine through the conserved F or W. The D gene is left open where the match is weak. Part of the rows lack a size; the others show once, few, many or a class for expanded clones.

CDR3 DNA: TGTGCCAGCAGTAGGACTGGCCAAGAGACCCAGTACTTC
CDR3 protein: CASSRTGQETQYF
V gene: TRBV4-2
clone size: .
J gene: TRBJ2-5
D gene: .

CDR3 DNA: TGTGCCAGCAGCTTCGGACTAGCGGACACAGATACGCAGTATTTT
CDR3 protein: CASSFGLADTDTQYF
V gene: TRBV7-9
clone size: .
J gene: TRBJ2-3
D gene: TRBD2

CDR3 DNA: TGTGCCAGCAGCTTAGGAATAGCGGGAGTTAGAGACAATGAGCAGTTCTTC
CDR3 protein: CASSLGIAGVRDNEQFF
V gene: TRBV7-2
clone size: .
J gene: TRBJ2-1
D gene: TRBD2

CDR3 DNA: TGTGCCAGCAGTTACGGTGTGGGGACAGGGCCGTACTTC
CDR3 protein: CASSYGVGTGPYF
V gene: TRBV6-5
clone size: .
J gene: TRBJ2-7
D gene: TRBD1

CDR3 DNA: TGTGCCAGCAGCAACCGAGACAGGGCGGGGGAGCAGTACTTC
CDR3 protein: CASSNRDRAGEQYF
V gene: TRBV6-5
clone size: few
J gene: TRBJ2-7
D gene: .

CDR3 DNA: TGCGCCAGCAGCTTGGTACCAGGGGGGTCTGGAAACACCATATATTTT
CDR3 protein: CASSLVPGGSGNTIYF
V gene: TRBV5-1
clone size: .
J gene: TRBJ1-3
D gene: TRBD1

CDR3 DNA: TGTGCCAGCAGCTTATCCCAGCGGGGAGATACGCAGTATTTT
CDR3 protein: CASSLSQRGDTQYF
V gene: TRBV5-4
clone size: .
J gene: TRBJ2-3
D gene: TRBD2

CDR3 DNA: TGCGCCAGCAGCTTAAAACTTTCCTACAATGAGCAGTTCTTC
CDR3 protein: CASSLKLSYNEQFF
V gene: TRBV5-1
clone size: .
J gene: TRBJ2-1
D gene: .

CDR3 DNA: TGTGCCAGCAGTTTGGGGGAGGCTGAAGCTTTCTTT
CDR3 protein: CASSLGEAEAFF
V gene: TRBV11-3
clone size: .
J gene: TRBJ1-1
D gene: .

CDR3 DNA: TGTGCCAGCAGCTTAAACCCGGGAGGGCGAGGCTACGAGCAGTACTTC
CDR3 protein: CASSLNPGGRGYEQYF
V gene: TRBV7-2
clone size: .
J gene: TRBJ2-7
D gene: TRBD2

CDR3 DNA: TGTGCCTGGACTAGCGGGAACACAGATACGCAGTATTTT
CDR3 protein: CAWTSGNTDTQYF
V gene: TRBV30
clone size: .
J gene: TRBJ2-3
D gene: TRBD2

CDR3 DNA: TGTGCCAGCAGTTCCGACAGGGAATCTAATGAAAAACTGTTTTTT
CDR3 protein: CASSSDRESNEKLFF
V gene: TRBV28
clone size: .
J gene: TRBJ1-4
D gene: TRBD1

CDR3 DNA: TGTGCCAGCAGCCCTGGGACAGTCGATCAGCCCCAGCATTTT
CDR3 protein: CASSPGTVDQPQHF
V gene: TRBV5-6
clone size: .
J gene: TRBJ1-5
D gene: TRBD1

CDR3 DNA: TGTGCCAGCTCACCACCGTTAACTGAAGCTTTCTTT
CDR3 protein: CASSPPLTEAFF
V gene: TRBV18
clone size: few
J gene: TRBJ1-1
D gene: .

CDR3 DNA: TGCGCCAGCAGCTCACTAGATTACAATGAGCAGTTCTTC
CDR3 protein: CASSSLDYNEQFF
V gene: TRBV5-1
clone size: .
J gene: TRBJ2-1
D gene: .

CDR3 DNA: TGTGCCAGCAGCGCCACTTTCGGGACAGGGATCTACGAGCAGTACTTC
CDR3 protein: CASSATFGTGIYEQYF
V gene: TRBV9
clone size: .
J gene: TRBJ2-7
D gene: TRBD1

CDR3 DNA: TGTGCCAGCAGGCCCTCACGGGACACCATTTACGAGCAGTACTTC
CDR3 protein: CASRPSRDTIYEQYF
V gene: TRBV27
clone size: .
J gene: TRBJ2-7
D gene: .

CDR3 DNA: TGTGCCAGCAGCTTGGGAGAGGGCTATGGCTACACCTTC
CDR3 protein: CASSLGEGYGYTF
V gene: TRBV5-6
clone size: .
J gene: TRBJ1-2
D gene: .

CDR3 DNA: TGTGCCAGCAGTCTGACGACAGGGTGGGACACTGAAGCTTTCTTT
CDR3 protein: CASSLTTGWDTEAFF
V gene: TRBV6-1
clone size: once
J gene: TRBJ1-1
D gene: TRBD1

CDR3 DNA: TGTGCCAGCAGCAGGGGCCACGAGCAGTACTTC
CDR3 protein: CASSRGHEQYF
V gene: TRBV6-5
clone size: .
J gene: TRBJ2-7
D gene: .

CDR3 DNA: TGTGCCAGCAGTTTAGGGGTAGCGGGAGGGCCCGGGGAGCTGTTTTTT
CDR3 protein: CASSLGVAGGPGELFF
V gene: TRBV27
clone size: .
J gene: TRBJ2-2
D gene: TRBD2

CDR3 DNA: TGCGCCAGCAGGGAAGGGGACAGGGAATTAAATGAGCAGTTCTTC
CDR3 protein: CASREGDRELNEQFF
V gene: TRBV5-1
clone size: .
J gene: TRBJ2-1
D gene: TRBD1

CDR3 DNA: TGTGCCAGCAGTTACTCGACGGCGGTGAGCGAGCAGTACTTC
CDR3 protein: CASSYSTAVSEQYF
V gene: TRBV6-5
clone size: .
J gene: TRBJ2-7
D gene: .

CDR3 DNA: TGTGCCAGTAGTACCATACAGAAAAACTATGGCTACACCTTC
CDR3 protein: CASSTIQKNYGYTF
V gene: TRBV19
clone size: .
J gene: TRBJ1-2
D gene: .

CDR3 DNA: TGTGCCAGTAGTATGGACAGCCGGGATAGCAATCAGCCCCAGCATTTT
CDR3 protein: CASSMDSRDSNQPQHF
V gene: TRBV19
clone size: few
J gene: TRBJ1-5
D gene: .

CDR3 DNA: TGTGCCAGCAGTGAAGGTGCCAGGGTACGCGAGCAGTACTTC
CDR3 protein: CASSEGARVREQYF
V gene: TRBV2
clone size: .
J gene: TRBJ2-7
D gene: .

CDR3 DNA: TGTGCCAGCAGCGAGGGGGCGCATATCTATGGCTACACCTTC
CDR3 protein: CASSEGAHIYGYTF
V gene: TRBV6-5
clone size: .
J gene: TRBJ1-2
D gene: TRBD1

CDR3 DNA: TGTGCCAGCAGCTTTGGACTAGCGGCAGATACGCAGTATTTT
CDR3 protein: CASSFGLAADTQYF
V gene: TRBV12-1
clone size: .
J gene: TRBJ2-3
D gene: .

CDR3 DNA: TGTGCCAGCAGTAATGACCAGGGTGCCTACGAGCAGTACTTC
CDR3 protein: CASSNDQGAYEQYF
V gene: TRBV6-6
clone size: .
J gene: TRBJ2-7
D gene: .

CDR3 DNA: TGCGCCAGCAGCCAACAACCAGGGACTAGCGGGAAAGAGACCCAGTACTTC
CDR3 protein: CASSQQPGTSGKETQYF
V gene: TRBV4-1
clone size: .
J gene: TRBJ2-5
D gene: TRBD2

CDR3 DNA: TGTGCCAGCAGTTTATTGTGGACAGACCTCTACGAGCAGTACTTC
CDR3 protein: CASSLLWTDLYEQYF
V gene: TRBV27
clone size: .
J gene: TRBJ2-7
D gene: .

CDR3 DNA: TGTGCCAGCAGTTTATCGGCCGGGAGGCATGGCAATGAGCAGTTCTTC
CDR3 protein: CASSLSAGRHGNEQFF
V gene: TRBV27
clone size: .
J gene: TRBJ2-1
D gene: TRBD2

CDR3 DNA: TGTGCCAGCAGCTATCTACCGGGACAGAAAAACAATGAGCAGTTCTTC
CDR3 protein: CASSYLPGQKNNEQFF
V gene: TRBV7-3
clone size: .
J gene: TRBJ2-1
D gene: TRBD1

CDR3 DNA: TGTGCCAGCAGCACTGGACTAAGTAGCACAGATACGCAGTATTTT
CDR3 protein: CASSTGLSSTDTQYF
V gene: TRBV11-3
clone size: .
J gene: TRBJ2-3
D gene: .

CDR3 DNA: TGTGCCAGCAGCCCTAGCGGGTTTTTTTGGCGGAACACTGAAGCTTTCTTT
CDR3 protein: CASSPSGFFWRNTEAFF
V gene: TRBV7-9
clone size: .
J gene: TRBJ1-1
D gene: .

CDR3 DNA: TGTGCCAGCAGCCAAGAGCGAGGGAGCGCTTACGAGCAGTACTTC
CDR3 protein: CASSQERGSAYEQYF
V gene: TRBV14
clone size: .
J gene: TRBJ2-7
D gene: .

CDR3 DNA: TGCGCCAGCAGCCCAGACGGACTTAATGAAAAACTGTTTTTT
CDR3 protein: CASSPDGLNEKLFF
V gene: TRBV5-1
clone size: .
J gene: TRBJ1-4
D gene: .

CDR3 DNA: TGTGCTCATTCGCCCCCGCAGGCATTAACCGAGCAGTACTTC
CDR3 protein: CAHSPPQALTEQYF
V gene: TRBV6-5
clone size: .
J gene: TRBJ2-7
D gene: .

CDR3 DNA: TGTGCCAGCAGCTTCACAGGGTGGGAGACCCAGTACTTC
CDR3 protein: CASSFTGWETQYF
V gene: TRBV5-5
clone size: .
J gene: TRBJ2-5
D gene: .

CDR3 DNA: TGTGCCAGCAGCAGCTACAGGGGCGGCGGCTACACCTTC
CDR3 protein: CASSSYRGGGYTF
V gene: TRBV7-6
clone size: .
J gene: TRBJ1-2
D gene: TRBD1

CDR3 DNA: TGCGCCAGCAGCCCCTTCCCTAGCGAGAGCTCCTACAATGAGCAGTTCTTC
CDR3 protein: CASSPFPSESSYNEQFF
V gene: TRBV5-1
clone size: .
J gene: TRBJ2-1
D gene: .

CDR3 DNA: TGCGCCAGCAGCTCGACAGGGTCGGAGAATGGCTACACCTTC
CDR3 protein: CASSSTGSENGYTF
V gene: TRBV5-1
clone size: .
J gene: TRBJ1-2
D gene: TRBD1

CDR3 DNA: TGCAGCGTTGTTAGAGGGGGCGAGCAGTACTTC
CDR3 protein: CSVVRGGEQYF
V gene: TRBV29-1
clone size: .
J gene: TRBJ2-7
D gene: .

CDR3 DNA: TGTGCCAGCAGTTACCCGGGACAGGGAAGCGAGCAGTACTTC
CDR3 protein: CASSYPGQGSEQYF
V gene: TRBV6-8
clone size: .
J gene: TRBJ2-7
D gene: TRBD1

CDR3 DNA: TGCGCCAGCAGCCAATCCAGAACAGGGAAGACAGATACGCAGTATTTT
CDR3 protein: CASSQSRTGKTDTQYF
V gene: TRBV4-3
clone size: .
J gene: TRBJ2-3
D gene: .

CDR3 DNA: TGTGCCAGCAGCTTAGCTGTTGCGGGAGCAATGTGGCAGTACTTC
CDR3 protein: CASSLAVAGAMWQYF
V gene: TRBV7-8
clone size: .
J gene: TRBJ2-7
D gene: TRBD2

CDR3 DNA: TGCGCCAGCAGCCAAGATCGAGGGACGCAGTATTTT
CDR3 protein: CASSQDRGTQYF
V gene: TRBV4-3
clone size: .
J gene: TRBJ2-3
D gene: .

CDR3 DNA: TGTGCCAGCAGCTTAGCTGGATCCAGGGGGTTAAGCGGAGGCTACACCTTC
CDR3 protein: CASSLAGSRGLSGGYTF
V gene: TRBV7-2
clone size: once
J gene: TRBJ1-2
D gene: TRBD1

CDR3 DNA: TGTGCCAGCAGTGGGGGACTAGCGGAGGGGTCTCAAGAGACCCAGTACTTC
CDR3 protein: CASSGGLAEGSQETQYF
V gene: TRBV28
clone size: .
J gene: TRBJ2-5
D gene: TRBD2

CDR3 DNA: TGTGCCAGCAGAAGAGATCCTTGGGCACAAGAGACCCAGTACTTC
CDR3 protein: CASRRDPWAQETQYF
V gene: TRBV4-2
clone size: .
J gene: TRBJ2-5
D gene: .

CDR3 DNA: TGTGCCAGCAGGGGGCCAGGGTCCTTCTACGAGCAGTACTTC
CDR3 protein: CASRGPGSFYEQYF
V gene: TRBV6-1
clone size: .
J gene: TRBJ2-7
D gene: .

CDR3 DNA: TGTGCCTGGAGTGTAACTAGCGGGAGACGCAATGAGCAGTTCTTC
CDR3 protein: CAWSVTSGRRNEQFF
V gene: TRBV30
clone size: once
J gene: TRBJ2-1
D gene: TRBD2

CDR3 DNA: TGTGCCAGCAGCTCGACTAGCGGGAGGGCGGAGCAGTACTTC
CDR3 protein: CASSSTSGRAEQYF
V gene: TRBV27
clone size: .
J gene: TRBJ2-7
D gene: TRBD2